One and the same sample provided the 3 T cell receptor beta chains below, sequenced in a study of OX40 agonist ivuxolimab in advanced cancers. This table comes from immunoSEQ multiplex PCR, and its TCRdb copy is limited to in-frame clones, with some not included. The sample lists under 50,000 clones, 75% to 90% occurring once. The sample consisted of CD4+ or CD8+ T cells sorted from blood, taken in a trial of the OX40 agonist ivuxolimab. The origin of the receptors is an adult with an advanced solid tumor such as melanoma, head and neck, liver or kidney cancer.

This clone was recorded once. The chain is built from TRBV4-1 and TRBJ2-2; no definite D call. The germline V gene encodes CDR1 MGHRA and CDR2 YSYEKL. This CDR3 contains 14 residues. Trimming shortened V by 1 base and J by 6 bases, and 9 bases separated the two germline ends. CDR3 DNA sequence: TGCGCCAGCAGCCAAGTTCTCAGTTCCGGGGAGCTGTTTTTT. It encodes CASSQVLSSGELFF.

The sample holds a few counts of this clone. V usage is TRBV4-1 and J usage is TRBJ2-3, with D unclear. This CDR3 comprises 11 residues. Germline loops: CDR1 MGHRA, CDR2 YSYEKL. The V end lost 3 bases, the J end lost 5 bases, and 3 bases lay between the germline ends. As DNA, the CDR3 is TGCGCCAGCAGCCACGTAGATACGCAGTATTTT. Its translation is CASSHVDTQYF.

The V and J genes are TRBV23-1 and TRBJ2-3; the D gene is possibly TRBD2 (6 bases). TRBV23-1 is given ORF status, its function remaining uncertain. This CDR3 is 20 amino acids long. Trimming took off 0 bases at V and 0 bases at J, with 22 bases between the two ends. The CDR3 sequence is CASSQSVITGGGLSTDTQYF. The CDR3 coding sequence is TGCGCCAGCAGTCAATCCGTGATAACCGGTGGGGGACTTAGCACAGATACGCAGTATTTT.